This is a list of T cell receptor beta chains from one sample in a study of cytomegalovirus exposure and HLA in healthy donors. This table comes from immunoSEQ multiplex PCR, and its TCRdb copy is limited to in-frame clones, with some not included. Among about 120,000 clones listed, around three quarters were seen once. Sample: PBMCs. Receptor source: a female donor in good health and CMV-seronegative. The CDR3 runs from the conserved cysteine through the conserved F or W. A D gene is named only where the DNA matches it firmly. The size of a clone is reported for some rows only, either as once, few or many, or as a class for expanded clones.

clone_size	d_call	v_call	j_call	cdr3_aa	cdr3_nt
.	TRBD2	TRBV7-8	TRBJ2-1	CASSLGRRLAGAGNEQFF	TGTGCCAGCAGCTTAGGTAGGCGGCTAGCGGGAGCGGGAAATGAGCAGTTCTTC
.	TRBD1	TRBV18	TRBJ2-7	CASSPERTGPPYF	TGTGCCAGCTCACCAGAGAGGACAGGTCCCCCCTACTTC
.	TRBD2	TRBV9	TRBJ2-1	CASSDLTSGRWGNEQFF	TGTGCCAGCAGCGACCTCACTAGCGGGAGGTGGGGCAATGAGCAGTTCTTC
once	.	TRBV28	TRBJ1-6	CASGQQYNSPLHF	TGTGCCAGCGGGCAGCAATATAATTCACCCCTCCACTTT
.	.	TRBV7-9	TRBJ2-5	CASSSTSIETQYF	TGTGCCAGCAGCTCGACTAGTATCGAGACCCAGTACTTC
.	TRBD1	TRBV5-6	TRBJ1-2	CASSPGTGVGGYTF	TGTGCCAGCAGCCCCGGGACAGGGGTCGGTGGCTACACCTTC
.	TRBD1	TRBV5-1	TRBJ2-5	CASSSGQGGETQYF	TGCGCCAGCAGCTCGGGACAGGGCGGAGAGACCCAGTACTTC
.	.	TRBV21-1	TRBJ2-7	CASSRGLAPLSYEQYF	TGTGCCAGCAGCAGAGGTTTAGCGCCTCTTTCCTACGAGCAGTACTTC
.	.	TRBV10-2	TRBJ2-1	CASRDYRLSNGEQFF	TGCGCCAGCAGGGACTACCGCCTCTCCAACGGTGAGCAGTTCTTC
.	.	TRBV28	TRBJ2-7	CASSRFNGEQYF	TGTGCCAGCAGTCGGTTCAACGGCGAGCAGTACTTC
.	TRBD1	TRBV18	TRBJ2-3	CASSTGQVRTDTQYF	TGTGCCAGCTCAACAGGACAGGTCCGCACAGATACGCAGTATTTT
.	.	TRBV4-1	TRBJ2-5	CASSTGFGSQETQYF	TGCGCCAGCAGCACCGGGTTCGGCTCCCAAGAGACCCAGTACTTC
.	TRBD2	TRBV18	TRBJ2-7	CASSLAGTNPYEQYF	TGTGCCAGCTCACTAGCCGGGACTAACCCCTACGAGCAGTACTTC
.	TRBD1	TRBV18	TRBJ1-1	CASSPGTGGDFRAEAFF	TGTGCCAGCTCACCAGGGACAGGGGGAGACTTTAGGGCTGAAGCTTTCTTT
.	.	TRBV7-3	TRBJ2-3	CASSYNGGTDTQYF	TGTGCCAGCAGTTATAACGGAGGGACAGATACGCAGTATTTT
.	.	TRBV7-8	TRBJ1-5	CASSLARVGYQPQHF	TGTGCCAGCAGCTTAGCCAGGGTGGGCTACCAGCCCCAGCATTTT
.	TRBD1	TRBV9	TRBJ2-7	CASSPGQSSYEQYF	TGTGCCAGCAGCCCGGGACAGAGCTCCTACGAGCAGTACTTC
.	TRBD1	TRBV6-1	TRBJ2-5	CASSDIRGETQYF	TGTGCCAGCAGTGACATCAGGGGGGAGACCCAGTACTTC
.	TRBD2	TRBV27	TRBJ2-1	CASSLLGGSGGNEQFF	TGTGCCAGCAGTTTATTAGGCGGGAGCGGGGGCAATGAGCAGTTCTTC
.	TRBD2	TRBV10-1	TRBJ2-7	CASSESLRGSYEQYF	TGCGCCAGCAGTGAGTCATTGCGCGGGAGCTATGAGCAGTACTTC
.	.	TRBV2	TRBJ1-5	CASSETQANQPQHF	TGTGCCAGCAGTGAAACCCAGGCCAATCAGCCCCAGCATTTT
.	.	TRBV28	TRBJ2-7	CASRTDFTSSYEQYF	TGTGCCAGCAGGACGGACTTTACCAGCTCCTACGAGCAGTACTTC
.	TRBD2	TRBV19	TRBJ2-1	CASRPGTSGGNEQFF	TGTGCCAGTAGGCCCGGGACTAGCGGGGGCAATGAGCAGTTCTTC
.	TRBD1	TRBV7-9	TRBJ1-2	CASSLGQGYGYTF	TGTGCCAGCAGCTTAGGACAGGGTTATGGCTACACCTTC
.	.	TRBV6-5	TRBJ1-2	CASSYSLLGAGGYTF	TGTGCCAGCAGTTACTCCCTTTTGGGGGCGGGCGGCTACACCTTC
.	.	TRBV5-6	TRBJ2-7	CASSTHRSSYEQYF	TGTGCCAGCAGCACCCACCGGAGCTCCTACGAGCAGTACTTC
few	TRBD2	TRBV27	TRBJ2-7	CASSFLAGGPYEQYF	TGTGCCAGCAGTTTCCTAGCGGGGGGGCCTTACGAGCAGTACTTC
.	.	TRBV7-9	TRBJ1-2	CASSSKGIGDYGYTF	TGTGCCAGCAGCTCCAAGGGAATCGGGGACTATGGCTACACCTTC
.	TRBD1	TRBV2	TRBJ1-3	CASSYDREASGNTIYF	TGTGCCAGCAGTTACGACAGGGAAGCCTCTGGAAACACCATATATTTT
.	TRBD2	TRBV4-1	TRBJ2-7	CASSLRGGAGEQYF	TGCGCCAGCAGCCTTCGCGGGGGGGCGGGGGAGCAGTACTTC
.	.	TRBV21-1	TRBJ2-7	CASSGGGLGYGRYF	TGTGCCAGCAGCGGGGGAGGCCTTGGCTACGGGCGGTACTTC
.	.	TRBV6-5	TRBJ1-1	CASSYGGYTEAFF	TGTGCCAGCAGTTACGGGGGGTACACTGAAGCTTTCTTT
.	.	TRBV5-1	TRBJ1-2	CASSGGYGYTF	TGCGCCAGCAGCGGAGGTTATGGCTACACCTTC
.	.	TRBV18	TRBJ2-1	CASSPAEGESYNEQFF	TGTGCCAGCTCACCAGCGGAAGGCGAATCCTACAATGAGCAGTTCTTC
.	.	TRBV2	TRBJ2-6	CASRLGANVLTF	TGTGCCTCCAGACTCGGGGCCAACGTCCTGACTTTC
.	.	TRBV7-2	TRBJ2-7	CASGLASHPEQYF	TGTGCCAGCGGCTTAGCGTCCCACCCCGAGCAGTACTTC
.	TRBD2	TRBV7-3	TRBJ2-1	CASSFLAGKNEQFF	TGTGCCAGCAGCTTTTTAGCGGGAAAGAATGAGCAGTTCTTC
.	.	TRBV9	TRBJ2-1	CASSVAGGTRYNEQFF	TGTGCCAGCAGCGTAGCTGGGGGGACCCGCTACAATGAGCAGTTCTTC
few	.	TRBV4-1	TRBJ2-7	CASSQKQSRDLF	TGCGCCAGCAGCCAAAAGCAAAGTCGGGATCTCTTC
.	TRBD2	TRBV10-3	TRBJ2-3	CAISESRVKRETRVDTQYF	TGTGCCATCAGTGAGTCGAGGGTTAAGCGGGAGACCCGGGTAGATACGCAGTATTTT
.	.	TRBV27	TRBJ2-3	CASSHTDTQYF	TGTGCCAGCAGTCACACAGATACGCAGTATTTT
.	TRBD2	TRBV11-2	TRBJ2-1	CASSSTSGNYNEQFF	TGTGCCAGCAGCTCGACTAGCGGGAACTACAATGAGCAGTTCTTC
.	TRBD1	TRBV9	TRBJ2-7	CASSVRTGGIHEQYF	TGTGCCAGCAGCGTGAGGACAGGGGGCATCCACGAGCAGTACTTC
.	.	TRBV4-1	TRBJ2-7	CASSQDWRSSYEQYF	TGCGCCAGCAGCCAAGATTGGCGGAGCTCCTACGAGCAGTACTTC
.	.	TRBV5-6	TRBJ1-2	CATTAREYYGYTF	TGTGCCACGACCGCCAGGGAATACTATGGCTACACCTTC